Included here is one T cell receptor (beta chain) sequence, with context. Some clones are missing from TCRdb's copy, which holds only in-frame ones; the method was immunoSEQ multiplex PCR. Of fewer than 85,000 clones in the sample, under 80% were seen once. The germline gives CDR1 MDHEN, CDR2 SYDVKM. This CDR3 is 16 amino acids long. Trimming removed 3 bases from V and 8 bases from J, with 19 bases in between. This sample is drawn from a study of blood T cell repertoires in COVID-19. Looking at the study overall: The United States, Italy and Spain supplied acute and convalescent COVID-19 samples.

The TCR sequence derives from a human donor with acute or convalescent COVID-19. The donor label of this sample is uncertain. V and J are TRBV28 and TRBJ1-4; possible D gene TRBD1, 6 bases. Source material: peripheral blood. CDR3 protein: CASSLSSGEPREKLFF. The CDR3 bases are TGTGCCAGCAGTTTGTCCTCAGGGGAACCAAGGGAAAAACTGTTTTTT.